This T cell receptor (beta chain) was captured in a study of T cell changes during pregnancy in multiple sclerosis. TCRdb keeps only in-frame clones here, not all; method: immunoSEQ multiplex PCR. Of under 80,000 clones listed, 92% were seen once; the top ten hold 3.5% to 4.5%. This CDR3 has 13 residues. Here the sequenced sample was peripheral blood, taken after pregnancy. The chain recombines TRBV21-1 with TRBJ1-3; TRBD1 is the table's D call, not checked against the DNA. TRBV21-1 corresponds to a pseudogene. This receptor was identified in a female donor in good health, enrolled as a control in a pregnancy study. The CDR3 DNA follows: TGTGCCAGCAGGAGGGACAGGGGATACACCATATATTTT. It encodes CASRRDRGYTIYF.